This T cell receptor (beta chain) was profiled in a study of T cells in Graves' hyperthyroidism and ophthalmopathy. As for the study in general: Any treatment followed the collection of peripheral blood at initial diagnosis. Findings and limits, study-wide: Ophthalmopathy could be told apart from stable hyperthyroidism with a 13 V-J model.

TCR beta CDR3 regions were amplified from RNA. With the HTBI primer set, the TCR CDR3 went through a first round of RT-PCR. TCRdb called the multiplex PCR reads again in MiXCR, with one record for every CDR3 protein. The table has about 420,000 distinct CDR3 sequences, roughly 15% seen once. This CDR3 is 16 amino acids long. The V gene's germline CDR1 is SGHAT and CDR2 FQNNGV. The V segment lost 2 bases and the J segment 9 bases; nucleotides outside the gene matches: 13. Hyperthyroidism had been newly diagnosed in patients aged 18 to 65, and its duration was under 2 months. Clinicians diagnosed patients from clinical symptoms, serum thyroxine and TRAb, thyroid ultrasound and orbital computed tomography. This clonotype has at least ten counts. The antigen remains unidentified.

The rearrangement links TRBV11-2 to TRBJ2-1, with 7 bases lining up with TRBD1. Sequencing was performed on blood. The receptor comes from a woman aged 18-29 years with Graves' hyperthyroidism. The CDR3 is CASSLLSGDRAFEQFF. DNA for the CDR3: TGTGCCAGCAGCTTATTATCAGGTGACAGGGCGTTTGAGCAGTTCTTC.